A single sample is the source of the 27 T cell receptor beta chains below, sequenced in a study of tumor-infiltrating lymphocytes in primary liver carcinoma. Co-extraction of both nucleic acids (RNA and DNA) used roughly 18-34 mg of unsorted bulk tissue. Constant-region priming of roughly 0.45 ug total RNA yielded TCR beta cDNA. ARM-PCR was slightly modified, and three nested multiplex PCR rounds with it gave rise to the TCR beta libraries. A C-beta reverse primer and TRBV1-TRBV30 forward primers served in each of the first two PCR rounds, at about 10 cycles apiece. Via MiXCR, TCRdb re-called the multiplex PCR reads, giving one row per CDR3 protein. Here the sample spans around 70,000 distinct CDR3 sequences, roughly two thirds being singletons. Sequencing input: liver tumor tissue from sampling region 4. Subset indicated: tumor region T4, right-lateral pole. These receptors were collected from a middle-aged man with primary liver carcinoma and hepatitis B virus infection.

As for this clonotype: An end of the junction differs from the germline gene, which may be a read error. The CDR3 DNA reads TGTACCATAAGACTAGAAGTGAGAAACGAGCAGTTCTTC. Amino acids: CTIRLEVRNEQFF. J is TRBJ2-1 and V is TRBV10-3; possibly TRBD2 for D (6 bases). Germline V gives CDR1 ENHRY, CDR2 SYGVKD. CDR3 length: 13 residues.

This clonotype has ten or more counts. This may be a read error: a much more frequent sequence differs by one nucleotide. The V gene is TRBV11-3, the J gene TRBJ2-6; D not resolved. Germline V gene sequence: CDR1 SGHNT, CDR2 YENEEA. The CDR3 sequence is 14 residues long. V was trimmed by 5 bases and J by 2 bases, leaving 7 bases between them. The DNA of the CDR3 is TGTGCCAGCAGCGACGGAGCTGGGGCCAACGTCCTGACTTTC. Amino acids: CASSDGAGANVLTF.

The chain has TRBV5-1 and TRBJ1-2; D remains ambiguous. Germline lookup yields CDR1 SGHRS and CDR2 YFSETQ. The V end lost 4 bases, the J end lost 0 bases, and 7 bases lay between the germline ends. The CDR3 consists of 13 residues. CDR3 coding DNA: TGCGCCAGCAGCAACGGGGCTAACTATGGCTACACCTTC. Translated: CASSNGANYGYTF.

With regard to this clonotype: Because it lacks the conserved phenylalanine or tryptophan at the end, this CDR3 is likely a read error. It is unclear where the CDR3 begins or ends on the DNA, so no DNA is shown, and the CDR3 is as TCRdb lists it. V is TRBV11-2 and J is TRBJ2-5; TRBD1 is the table's D call and was not checked against the DNA. Germline CDR1 SGHAT, CDR2 FQNNGV. Both ends counted, the CDR3 spans 15 residues. CDR3 sequence reads: CASSLTWTAQETQYH.

As to this clonotype: Its ends do not fully match the called genes, so a read error is possible. The rearrangement joins TRBV28 to TRBJ1-1, with D possibly TRBD1 on 5 matching bases. The germline V gene encodes CDR1 MDHEN and CDR2 SYDVKM. There are 16 residues in the CDR3. In nucleotides, the CDR3 is TGTGCCAGCAGTTTACGTTTAGAGAATCTTGGGACTGAGGCTCTCTTT. This codes for CASSLRLENLGTEALF.

This chain links TRBV9 with TRBJ2-3; the D is unclear. Trimming left V 0 bases short and J 6 bases short, with 5 bases between. This CDR3 region has 12 residues. The germline gives CDR1 SGDLS, CDR2 YYNGEE. The CDR3 sequence is CASSVGFDTQYF. The CDR3 DNA reads TGTGCCAGCAGCGTAGGATTTGATACGCAGTATTTT.

In regard to this clonotype: At one of its ends the junction is not consistent with the germline gene, which may arise from a read error. V gene TRBV11-2 combines with J gene TRBJ2-3; D perhaps matches TRBD1 (7 bases). Germline CDR1 SGHAT, CDR2 FQNNGV. The CDR3 is 16 residues long. This CDR3 reads CAGSLCGGGAVDTQYF. The CDR3 bases are TGCGCCGGCAGCTTATGCGGAGGGGGCGCGGTGGATACGCAGTATTTC.

V is TRBV7-2 and J is TRBJ2-3; 8 bases line up with TRBD2. CDR3 length equals 16 residues. CDR1 SGHTA and CDR2 FQGNSA come from the germline V gene. V shed 2 bases and J 0 bases; nucleotides not matched to a gene: 4. The CDR3 spells CASSLWTSLSTDTQYF. CDR3 in DNA: TGTGCCAGCAGCTTATGGACTAGCCTTAGCACAGATACGCAGTATTTT. Drawing the rest from reference TRBV7-2 and TRBJ2-3, the complete variable domain is GAGVSQSPSNKVTEKGKDVELRCDPISGHTALYWYRQSLGQGLEFLIYFQGNSAPDKSGLPSDRFSAERTGGSVSTLTIQRTQQEDSAVYLCASSLWTSLSTDTQYFGPGTRLTVL.

On this clonotype itself: With a much larger clone just one base away, this may be a read error. J is TRBJ2-6 and V is TRBV28; a weak D match, TRBD1 (6 bases). Germline assignment: CDR1 MDHEN and CDR2 SYDVKM. The CDR3 runs 15 residues. The CDR3 loop reads CASSSHRDGGNVLTF. The CDR3 nucleotides read TGTGCCAGCAGTTCGCACAGGGATGGGGGCAACGTCCTGACTTTC.

Details on this clonotype: A much larger clone sits a single nucleotide away, making a read error possible. The chain is built from TRBV5-1 and TRBJ2-3; the D gene is possibly TRBD1 (5 bases). Germline loops: CDR1 SGHRS, CDR2 YFSETQ. This CDR3 region has 12 residues. The DNA for the CDR3 is TGCGCCAGCAGCGTTAGCACAGGTACGCAGTATTTT. Its translation: CASSVSTGTQYF.

This clonotype was observed a handful of times. No conserved phenylalanine or tryptophan is present at the end of the CDR3, so a read error is the likely explanation. The V gene is TRBV11-2, the J gene TRBJ2-7; the D gene is possibly TRBD2 (5 bases). The CDR3 length is 14 residues. V lost 2 bases, J lost 3 bases, and 11 bases lay in between. Per the germline V gene, CDR1 is SGHAT and CDR2 is FQNNGV. The CDR3 reads CASSLTDGGYEQYS. Written as DNA, the CDR3 is TGTGCCAGCAGCTTAACAGACGGAGGCTACGAGCAGTACTCC.

Turning to this clonotype: A much larger clone differs from this one at a single base, so this may be a read error. CDR3 sequence: CASSLKFRDLSNQSQHF. The CDR3 bases are TGTGCCAGCAGTTTGAAATTCCGGGACCTTAGCAATCAGTCCCAGCATTTT. This sequence joins TRBV6-5 and TRBJ1-5, with D possibly TRBD1 on 5 matching bases. CDR3 length: 17 amino acids. Germline V gives CDR1 MNHEY, CDR2 SVGAGI.

This clonotype appeared many times. The CDR3 is CASSLEMEETQYF. The CDR3 DNA reads TGTGCCAGCAGCTTAGAAATGGAAGAGACCCAGTACTTC. V is TRBV7-8 and J is TRBJ2-5; D gene uncertain. Germline V gene sequence: CDR1 SGHVS, CDR2 FQNEAQ. The CDR3 sequence is 13 residues long. Trimming removed 1 base at V and 3 bases at J, with 6 bases between.

In the case of this clonotype: The CDR3 ends on some other residue instead of the conserved phenylalanine or tryptophan, so this is likely a read error. This sequence joins TRBV6-5 and TRBJ1-2; unclear D gene. V was shortened by 1 base and J by 8 bases, with 14 bases between the two germline ends. CDR3 size: 14 residues. In germline, CDR1 is MNHEY, CDR2 SVGAGI. CDR3 sequence: CASSYLGCAEGYTI. DNA for the CDR3: TGTGCCAGCAGTTACTTAGGGTGCGCGGAGGGCTACACCATC.

In its sample, this clonotype was seen many times. The chain joins TRBV7-9 to TRBJ2-5; D is unresolved. The germline V and J ends were trimmed by 6 bases and 0 bases, with 11 bases remaining between them. The V gene's germline CDR1 is SEHNR and CDR2 FQNEAQ (reference sequence). This CDR3 contains 14 residues. Here the CDR3 DNA reads TGTGCCAGCAGGATCAACGCTCACCAAGAGACCCAGTACTTC. It is translated as CASRINAHQETQYF.

This clonotype was recorded many times. V is TRBV5-5 and J is TRBJ1-2; 11 nucleotides agree with TRBD1. Losses at the gene ends were 3 bases for V and 8 bases for J; bases not matched to a gene: 9. Germline V CDR1 and CDR2: SGHKS, YYEKEE (reference sequence). The CDR3 has 15 amino acids. The CDR3 DNA sequence: TGTGCCAGCAGCTGGGGACAGGGGGATGTCTTCGGCTACACCTTC. Translation: CASSWGQGDVFGYTF.

This clonotype was detected only a few times. This chain joins TRBV20-1 and TRBJ2-7; 9 nucleotides line up with TRBD1. Germline trimming cut 3 bases from V and 5 bases from J; bases unmatched to any gene: 8. Germline CDR1 is DFQATT and CDR2 is SNEGSKA (reference sequence). CDR3 length: 14 amino acids. The DNA of the CDR3 is TGCAGTGCTAGCTCCGGGACAGGGTACCACGAGCAGTACTTC. It yields the protein CSASSGTGYHEQYF.

About this clonotype: A junction end diverges from the germline sequence, so it may reflect a read error. The chain links TRBV29-1 to TRBJ1-1, with D possibly TRBD1 on 6 matching bases. Germline CDR1 reads SQVTM; CDR2 reads ANQGSEA. This CDR3 contains 13 residues. The CDR3: CRAKRGTNIEAFF. In nucleotides, the CDR3 is TGCAGAGCAAAGAGGGGGACTAACATTGAAGCTTTCTTT.

Note on this clonotype: Because the CDR3 is missing its conserved closing phenylalanine or tryptophan, this is likely a read error. The DNA is omitted, as the CDR3 cannot be located on it reliably, and the CDR3 follows TCRdb's listing. The J gene is TRBJ2-7, the V gene TRBV11-2; the listed D gene, TRBD2, was not tested against the DNA. The CDR3 spans 15 residues, counting both ends. Per germline, CDR1 SGHAT and CDR2 FQNNGV. The CDR3 loop is CVSSLAEDHEYEQYS.

To note about this clonotype: Because the CDR3 is missing its conserved closing phenylalanine or tryptophan, this is likely a read error. The V and J genes are TRBV12-3 or TRBV12-4 and TRBJ2-1, with 8 bases matching TRBD2. V gave up 5 bases and J gave up 7 bases; unmatched junction bases: 4. This CDR3 comprises 13 residues. This CDR3 is CASSPTSANEQFV. The CDR3 DNA reads as TGTGCCAGCAGTCCGACTAGCGCTAATGAGCAGTTCGTC.

Note on this clonotype: An end of the junction differs from the germline gene, which may be a read error. J is TRBJ2-1 and V is TRBV4-1, with 12 bases identical to TRBD1. Per the germline V gene, CDR1 is MGHRA and CDR2 is YSYEKL. The CDR3 consists of 21 residues. In DNA, the CDR3 is TGCGCCAGTAGTCATCTCGTAGCGGGACAGGGGGCGATTAGCTCCTACAATGGGCAGTTCTTC. Translation gives CASSHLVAGQGAISSYNGQFF.

Comment on this clonotype: One end of the junction is discordant with germline, which a read error may explain. The V call is TRBV6-1, the J call TRBJ2-2, with D perhaps assigned TRBD1 or TRBD2 (6 bases each). Germline CDR1 and CDR2: MNHNS and SASEGT. The CDR3 sequence is 15 residues long. CDR3 amino acids: CAVKGPGGDTWELFF. The CDR3 DNA is TGTGCCGTAAAAGGGCCAGGAGGGGACACCTGGGAGCTGTTTTTT.

The table lists this clonotype with many counts. The CDR3 bases are TGTGCCAGCAGCTTGGTCGGGGGAGCGAACACTGAAGCTTTCTTT. Residues: CASSLVGGANTEAFF. The chain links TRBV5-5 to TRBJ1-1; tentative D call: TRBD1 (5 bases). The V gene's germline CDR1 is SGHKS and CDR2 YYEKEE (reference sequence). Trimming removed 0 bases at V and 1 base at J, with 10 bases between. The CDR3 loop spans 15 amino acids.

For this clonotype: The junction does not match germline at one end; this may be a read error. The rearrangement joins TRBV11-2 to TRBJ2-7; D possibly corresponds to TRBD2 (6 bases). The CDR3 has 13 residues. Germline V gives CDR1 SGHAT, CDR2 FQNNGV. CDR3 sequence (DNA): TGTGCCAGCAGCTTAAGGGAGGAGAACGGGCAGAACTTC. Amino acids: CASSLREENGQNF.

V is TRBV11-2 and J is TRBJ2-1, with D possibly matching TRBD1 (5 bases). The CDR3 totals 15 residues. The V gene's germline CDR1 is SGHAT and CDR2 FQNNGV. In nucleotides, the CDR3 is TGTGTCACCGGACAAGACCAGCTATCCTACAATGAGCAGTTCTTC. The encoded protein is CVTGQDQLSYNEQFF.

Of note for this clonotype: Relative to the germline gene, one junction end is altered; a read error may explain this. This chain joins TRBV29-1 and TRBJ2-1; TRBD1 matches 11 bases. The germline V gene encodes CDR1 SQVTM and CDR2 ANQGSEA. The CDR3 runs to 13 residues. The CDR3 protein is CSVGTGGYKEQLF. The CDR3 region has the DNA TGCAGCGTTGGGACAGGGGGCTACAAGGAGCAGTTATTC.

This clonotype has only one observation. Germline and junction disagree at one end, which may indicate a read error. The chain carries TRBV6-5 and TRBJ2-1; D could derive from TRBD1 or TRBD2 (5 bases each). This CDR3 has 15 residues. Per the germline V gene, CDR1 is MNHEY and CDR2 is SVGAGI. The CDR3 region has the DNA TGTGCCTGCAGTCCGGGACCATCGGCATACAATGAGCAGTTCTTC. Amino acids: CACSPGPSAYNEQFF.